The subject of this entry is one TCR beta chain. Produced via immunoSEQ multiplex PCR; TCRdb's table is partial and in-frame only. The data hold a few hundred thousand clones, with 83% observed a single time. The source of the sample is a study of blood T cell repertoires in COVID-19. The ends were cut back, 2 bases at V and 6 bases at J, with 7 bases in the middle. Germline-derived CDR1 and CDR2 are LGHDT and YNNKEL (reference sequence). The CDR3 length is 12 residues. The source of this sequence is a woman between 45 and 60 years old who had recovered from COVID-19. The sample was PBMCs or T cells enriched from blood (not recorded which). The V call is TRBV3-1 (or the pseudogene TRBV3-2), the J call TRBJ2-5, with D possibly being TRBD2 (6 bases). The CDR3 coding sequence is TGTGCCAGCAGCCAACGGGAGAAGACCCAGTACTTC. Protein sequence: CASSQREKTQYF.